One and the same sample provided the 2 T cell receptor beta chains below, sequenced in a study of T cell changes during pregnancy in multiple sclerosis. TCRdb keeps only in-frame clones here, not all; method: immunoSEQ multiplex PCR. The sample records about 68,000 clones, 90% being singletons. The source was peripheral blood, collected in the third trimester of pregnancy. The source of these receptors is a female donor with multiple sclerosis, enrolled in a pregnancy study.

This clone was recorded only once. The chain has TRBV6-5 and TRBJ2-7, with unresolved D. Germline V lookup: CDR1 MNHEY, CDR2 SVGAGI. Trimming shortened V by 2 bases and J by 3 bases, and 17 bases separated the two germline ends. The CDR3 totals 16 residues. CDR3 in amino acids: CASSYGSGQKIYEQYF. CDR3 nucleotides: TGTGCCAGCAGTTACGGGTCGGGTCAGAAGATCTACGAGCAGTACTTC.

The rearrangement uses TRBV6-5 and TRBJ1-1; no clear D gene. The germline CDR1 and CDR2 sequences are MNHEY and SVGAGI. The CDR3 has 12 residues. The V gene lost 5 bases and the J gene lost 2 bases, with 6 bases spanning the gap. CDR3 nucleotides: TGTGCCAGCAGTACTCAAAACACTGAAGCTTTCTTT. It yields the protein CASSTQNTEAFF.